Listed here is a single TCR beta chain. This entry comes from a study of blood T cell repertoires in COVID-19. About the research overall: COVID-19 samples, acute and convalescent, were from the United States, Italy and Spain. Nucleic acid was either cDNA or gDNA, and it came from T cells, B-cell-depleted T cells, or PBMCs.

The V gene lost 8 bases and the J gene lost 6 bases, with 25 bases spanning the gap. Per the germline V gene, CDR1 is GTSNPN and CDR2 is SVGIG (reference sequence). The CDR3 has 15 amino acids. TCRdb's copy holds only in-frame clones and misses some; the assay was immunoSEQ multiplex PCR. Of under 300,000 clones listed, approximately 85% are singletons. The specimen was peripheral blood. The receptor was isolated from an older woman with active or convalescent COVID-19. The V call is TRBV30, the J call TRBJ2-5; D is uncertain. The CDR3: CAPEAPPALQQTQYF. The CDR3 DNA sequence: TGTGCCCCAGAGGCCCCTCCAGCATTGCAACAGACCCAGTACTTC.